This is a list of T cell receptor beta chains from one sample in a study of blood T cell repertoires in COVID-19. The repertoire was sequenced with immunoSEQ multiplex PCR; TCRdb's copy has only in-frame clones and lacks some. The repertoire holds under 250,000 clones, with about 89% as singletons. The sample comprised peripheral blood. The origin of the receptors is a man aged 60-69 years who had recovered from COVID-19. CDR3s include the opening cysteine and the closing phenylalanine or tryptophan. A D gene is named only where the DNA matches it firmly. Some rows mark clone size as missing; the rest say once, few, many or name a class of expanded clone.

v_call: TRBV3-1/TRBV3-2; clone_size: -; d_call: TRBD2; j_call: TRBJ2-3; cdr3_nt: TGTGCCAGCAGCCAAGGACTAGCGGGGGGGACTCACACTGCGCAGTATTTT; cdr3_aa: CASSQGLAGGTHTAQYF
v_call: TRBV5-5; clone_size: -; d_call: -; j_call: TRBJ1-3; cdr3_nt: TGTGCCAGCAGCCTGACTATGGGGGCATTAGGTTCTGGAAACACCATATATTTT; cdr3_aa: CASSLTMGALGSGNTIYF
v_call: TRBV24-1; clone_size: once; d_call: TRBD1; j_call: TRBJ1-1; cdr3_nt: TGTGCCACCAGTGATGCCGGGACAGGGGGGACTGAAGCTTTCTTT; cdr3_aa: CATSDAGTGGTEAFF
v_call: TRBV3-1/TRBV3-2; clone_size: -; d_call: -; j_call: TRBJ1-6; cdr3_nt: TGTGCCAGCAGCCAATCCGGGAGCTCCTATAATTCACCCCTCCACTTT; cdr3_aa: CASSQSGSSYNSPLHF
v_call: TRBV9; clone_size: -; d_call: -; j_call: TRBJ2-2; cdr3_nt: TGTGCCAGCAGCGTTTTTTCGAGCGGATCGCGGACCGGGGAGCTGTTTTTT; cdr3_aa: CASSVFSSGSRTGELFF
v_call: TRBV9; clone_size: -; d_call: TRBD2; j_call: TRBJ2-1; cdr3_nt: TGTGCCAGCAGAGCCGGGACTAGCGGGAGTAATGAGCAGTTCTTC; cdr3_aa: CASRAGTSGSNEQFF
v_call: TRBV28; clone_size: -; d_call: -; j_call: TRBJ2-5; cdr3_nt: TGTGCCAGCAGTTTGGCCGAGACCCAGTACTTC; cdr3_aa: CASSLAETQYF
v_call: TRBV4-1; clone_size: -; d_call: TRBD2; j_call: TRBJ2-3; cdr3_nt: TGCGCCAGCAGCCACCCCGGGACTAGCGGGGACAGAAGCACAGATACGCAGTATTTT; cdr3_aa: CASSHPGTSGDRSTDTQYF
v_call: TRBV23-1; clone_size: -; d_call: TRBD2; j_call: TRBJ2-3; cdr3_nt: TGCGCCAGCTCACGGGGGACTAGCGGGAGGGGTACAGATACGCAGTATTTT; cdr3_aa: CASSRGTSGRGTDTQYF
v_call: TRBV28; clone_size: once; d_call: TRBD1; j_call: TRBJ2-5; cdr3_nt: TGTGCCAGCAGTTTAACAGGGGGCCCGAATTTTGTAGAGACCCAGTACTTC; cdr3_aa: CASSLTGGPNFVETQYF
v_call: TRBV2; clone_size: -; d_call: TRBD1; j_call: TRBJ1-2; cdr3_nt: TGTGCCAGCATCCTCCCGGGACAGGCGACCTATGGCTACACCTTC; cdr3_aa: CASILPGQATYGYTF
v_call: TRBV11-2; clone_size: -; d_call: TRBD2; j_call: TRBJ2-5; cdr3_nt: TGTGCCAGCAGCTCCGGGACTAGCGGGACGGTAATTCTCCAAGAGACCCAGTACTTC; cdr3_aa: CASSSGTSGTVILQETQYF
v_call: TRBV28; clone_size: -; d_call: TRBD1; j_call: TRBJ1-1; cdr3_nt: TGTGCCAGCACTCAGGGGGCGCCCGGTGTTGCTGAAGCTTTCTTT; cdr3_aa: CASTQGAPGVAEAFF
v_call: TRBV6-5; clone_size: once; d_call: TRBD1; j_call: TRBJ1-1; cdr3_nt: TGTGCCAGCAGAGTTACAGGGGGAACTGAAGCTTTCTTT; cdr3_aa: CASRVTGGTEAFF
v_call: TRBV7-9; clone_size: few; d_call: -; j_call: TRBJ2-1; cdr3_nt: TGTGCACAGTCACCGGTTTTGAAGGGGAATGAGCAGTTCTTC; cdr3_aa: CAQSPVLKGNEQFF
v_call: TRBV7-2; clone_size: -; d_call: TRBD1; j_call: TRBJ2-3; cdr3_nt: TGTGCCAGCAGCTTGGGACAGGTTGAAGATACGCAGTATTTT; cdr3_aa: CASSLGQVEDTQYF
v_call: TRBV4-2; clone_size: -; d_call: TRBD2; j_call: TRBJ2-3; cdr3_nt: TGTGCCAGCAGCCCCGGGACTAGCGGGAGCACAGATACGCAGTATTTT; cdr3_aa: CASSPGTSGSTDTQYF
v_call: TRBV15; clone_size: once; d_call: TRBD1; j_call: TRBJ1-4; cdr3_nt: TGTGCCACCAGCAGGAGGACAGGGTCGTCTGAAAAACTGTTTTTT; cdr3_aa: CATSRRTGSSEKLFF
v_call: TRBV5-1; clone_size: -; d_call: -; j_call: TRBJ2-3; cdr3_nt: TGCGCCAGCAGCTTGCAAACAGATACGCAGTATTTT; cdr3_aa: CASSLQTDTQYF
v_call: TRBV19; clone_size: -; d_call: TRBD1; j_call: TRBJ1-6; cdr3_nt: TGTGCCAGTAGGGGGACAGACTATAATTCACCCCTCCACTTT; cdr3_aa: CASRGTDYNSPLHF
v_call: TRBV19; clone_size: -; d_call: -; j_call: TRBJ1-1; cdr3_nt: TGTGCCAGTAGTATTACGGGGGGAGGGTCTGAAGCTTTCTTT; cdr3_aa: CASSITGGGSEAFF
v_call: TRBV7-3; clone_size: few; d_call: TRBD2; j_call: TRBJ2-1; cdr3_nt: TGTGCCAGCAGCTTAATGGGGACTAGCGGGAAGAATGAGCAGTTCTTC; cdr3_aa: CASSLMGTSGKNEQFF
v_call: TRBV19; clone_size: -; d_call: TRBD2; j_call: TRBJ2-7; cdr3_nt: TGTGCCAGTAGTAAGCTAGCGGGATATACGGGCGAGCAGTACTTC; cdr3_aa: CASSKLAGYTGEQYF
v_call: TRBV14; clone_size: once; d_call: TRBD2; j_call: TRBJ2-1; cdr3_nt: TGTGCCAGCAGCCCCCTTAGCGGGAAGAGCTCCTACAATGAGCAGTTCTTC; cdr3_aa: CASSPLSGKSSYNEQFF
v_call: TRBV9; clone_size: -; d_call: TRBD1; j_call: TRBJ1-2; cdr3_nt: TGTGCCAGCAGCGTAGCAATCAGGGGGGTTAACTATGGCTACACCTTC; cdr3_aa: CASSVAIRGVNYGYTF